Listed below are T cell receptor beta chains from one sample, sequenced in a study of shared clonotypes between healthy human individuals. Assay used: immunoSEQ multiplex PCR; TCRdb lists only in-frame clones, some missing. The repertoire includes over a million clones, roughly 96% of them detected once, and approximately 1.1% sits in the top ten. Sequencing used naive CD4+ T cells sorted from blood. The receptors originated from a man aged 30 to 39 in good health. Both conserved end residues are part of each CDR3. The D gene is left open where the match is weak. Rows give clone size only sometimes, using once, few, many, or a class for an expanded clone.

v_gene	d_gene	j_gene	abundance	CDR3aa	CDR3nt
TRBV28	TRBD1	TRBJ2-7	-	CASSLGTGGSEQYF	TGTGCCAGCAGTTTGGGGACAGGGGGCAGCGAGCAGTACTTC
TRBV7-9	-	TRBJ2-3	-	CASSLEWSVTDTQYF	TGTGCCAGCAGCTTAGAGTGGTCTGTCACAGATACGCAGTATTTT
TRBV27	-	TRBJ2-1	-	CASSSLGFGNEQFF	TGTGCCAGCAGTTCATTAGGGTTTGGCAATGAGCAGTTCTTC
TRBV28	-	TRBJ1-2	-	CASLGGAHYGYTF	TGTGCCAGCCTTGGGGGGGCCCACTATGGCTACACCTTC
TRBV30	TRBD1	TRBJ1-1	-	CAWIGQANTEAFF	TGTGCCTGGATCGGACAGGCTAACACTGAAGCTTTCTTT
TRBV28	TRBD2	TRBJ2-1	-	CASSPGLAGDGEQFF	TGTGCCAGCAGTCCCGGACTAGCGGGAGACGGTGAGCAGTTCTTC
TRBV18	TRBD2	TRBJ2-1	once	CASSREGFYNEQFF	TGTGCCAGCTCCCGGGAGGGGTTTTACAATGAGCAGTTCTTC
TRBV18	-	TRBJ1-2	-	CASSPPDRNYGYTF	TGTGCCAGCTCACCACCGGACAGAAACTATGGCTACACCTTC
TRBV10-2	-	TRBJ2-7	-	CASSEPFRAKSSYEQYF	TGCGCCAGCAGTGAGCCCTTCAGAGCGAAGAGCTCCTACGAGCAGTACTTC
TRBV5-4	TRBD2	TRBJ2-7	-	CASSPAGLAVNEQYF	TGTGCCAGCAGCCCCGCGGGGCTAGCGGTAAACGAGCAGTACTTC
TRBV7-3	-	TRBJ1-1	-	CASSSSPGGEAFF	TGTGCCAGCAGCTCCTCCCCGGGGGGTGAAGCTTTCTTT
TRBV7-9	-	TRBJ1-5	once	CASSLLGQPQHF	TGTGCCAGCAGCTTATTGGGCCAGCCCCAGCATTTT
TRBV4-1	TRBD1	TRBJ2-3	-	CASSQKGARVTDTQYF	TGCGCCAGCAGCCAGAAGGGGGCGCGAGTCACAGATACGCAGTATTTT
TRBV5-4	-	TRBJ2-5	-	CASSLDVRVVTQYF	TGTGCCAGCAGCTTAGATGTACGGGTAGTGACCCAGTACTTC
TRBV2	TRBD1	TRBJ1-2	-	CASSPIGDSFYGYTF	TGTGCCAGCAGTCCTATTGGGGACAGTTTCTATGGCTACACCTTC
TRBV29-1	-	TRBJ2-1	few	CSVFGGVNEQFF	TGCAGCGTATTCGGAGGGGTTAATGAGCAGTTCTTC
TRBV9	-	TRBJ2-5	-	CASSGGGGGERETQYF	TGTGCCAGCAGCGGCGGGGGAGGGGGAGAAAGGGAGACCCAGTACTTC
TRBV27	TRBD1	TRBJ1-5	once	CASSHYQGTGLSNQPQHF	TGTGCCAGCAGCCATTATCAGGGGACAGGGTTAAGCAATCAGCCCCAGCATTTT
TRBV29-1	-	TRBJ1-2	few	CSVVEGRGYTF	TGCAGCGTTGTAGAGGGGCGGGGCTACACCTTC
TRBV5-1	TRBD2	TRBJ2-1	-	CASSLAVKGLAGRSSYNEQFF	TGCGCCAGCAGCTTGGCCGTAAAGGGACTAGCGGGGCGAAGCTCCTACAATGAGCAGTTCTTC
TRBV5-4	-	TRBJ2-1	-	CATFPQGYNEQFF	TGTGCCACCTTCCCGCAGGGGTACAATGAGCAGTTCTTC
TRBV19	TRBD1	TRBJ2-7	-	CASSTYSGQGIGEQYF	TGTGCCAGTAGTACATACTCGGGACAGGGGATCGGTGAGCAGTACTTC
TRBV6-6	TRBD1	TRBJ1-5	-	CASSKGAGGSGQPQHF	TGTGCCAGCAGCAAGGGAGCAGGGGGCTCAGGTCAGCCCCAGCATTTT
TRBV28	-	TRBJ2-1	-	CASSFGTSTYNEQFF	TGTGCCAGCAGTTTCGGGACTTCAACCTACAATGAGCAGTTCTTC
TRBV7-2	-	TRBJ1-2	-	CASSLDKLYGYTF	TGTGCCAGCAGCTTAGACAAGCTCTATGGCTACACCTTC
TRBV6-5	TRBD1	TRBJ2-7	-	CASSYSGQENYEQYF	TGTGCCAGCAGTTACTCGGGACAGGAAAACTACGAGCAGTACTTC
TRBV29-1	TRBD1	TRBJ2-4	-	CNVALSGTGEDIQYF	TGCAACGTTGCCCTTTCCGGGACAGGTGAGGACATTCAGTACTTC
TRBV9	-	TRBJ2-3	-	CASSERLTDTQYF	TGTGCCAGTTCAGAGCGGCTCACAGATACGCAGTATTTT
TRBV2	-	TRBJ2-7	-	CASRRAQGGYEQYF	TGTGCCAGCAGAAGGGCCCAAGGGGGTTACGAGCAGTACTTC
TRBV10-3	TRBD1	TRBJ2-5	-	CAIMAGQGSEKRGETQYF	TGTGCCATCATGGCGGGACAGGGCTCCGAAAAACGGGGAGAGACCCAGTACTTC
TRBV28	-	TRBJ1-1	-	CASSNRDPGHLVMNTEAFF	TGTGCCAGCAGTAATAGAGACCCGGGACACTTGGTTATGAACACTGAAGCTTTCTTT
TRBV5-1	-	TRBJ2-1	-	CASSPLEGSSYNEQFF	TGCGCCAGCAGCCCCCTCGAGGGTAGCTCCTACAATGAGCAGTTCTTC
TRBV9	-	TRBJ2-7	-	CASSAKYEQYF	TGTGCCAGCAGCGCGAAGTACGAGCAGTACTTC
TRBV18	-	TRBJ2-3	-	CASSPITSLSTDTQYF	TGTGCCAGCTCACCGATAACTAGCCTAAGCACAGATACGCAGTATTTT
TRBV4-3	TRBD2	TRBJ2-1	-	CASSHLAGGIDEQFF	TGCGCCAGCAGCCATTTAGCGGGAGGGATCGATGAGCAGTTCTTC
TRBV10-3	TRBD1	TRBJ2-7	once	CAISAIWDSSYEQYF	TGTGCCATCAGTGCTATTTGGGACAGCTCCTACGAGCAGTACTTC
TRBV9	TRBD1	TRBJ2-7	-	CASSVAGTGDYEQYF	TGTGCCAGCAGCGTAGCCGGGACAGGGGATTACGAGCAGTACTTC
TRBV6-5	TRBD2	TRBJ2-5	-	CASSYSRTSGETQYF	TGTGCCAGCAGTTACTCGAGAACTAGCGGGGAGACCCAGTACTTC
TRBV10-1	TRBD2	TRBJ2-3	once	CASSGLAGGSDTQYF	TGCGCCAGCAGCGGACTAGCGGGAGGGTCAGATACGCAGTATTTT
TRBV19	TRBD2	TRBJ2-1	-	CASRTSGYNEQFF	TGTGCCAGCCGGACTAGCGGCTACAATGAGCAGTTCTTC
TRBV28	-	TRBJ2-1	-	CASSPMGAPRGNEQFF	TGTGCCAGCAGCCCAATGGGCGCTCCCCGGGGCAATGAGCAGTTCTTC
TRBV27	-	TRBJ2-3	-	CASSSPFQSRLDTDTQYF	TGTGCCAGCAGTTCCCCCTTTCAAAGCCGGCTCGACACAGATACGCAGTATTTT
TRBV4-1	-	TRBJ2-4	-	CASSQGLLAKNIQYF	TGCGCCAGCAGCCAGGGACTCCTAGCCAAAAACATTCAGTACTTC
TRBV27	-	TRBJ2-2	-	CASSSPPGELFF	TGTGCCAGCAGTTCTCCCCCCGGGGAGCTGTTTTTT
TRBV30	-	TRBJ1-1	-	CAWSVTPGGNTEAFF	TGTGCCTGGAGTGTAACCCCCGGGGGGAACACTGAAGCTTTCTTT
TRBV7-9	-	TRBJ1-4	once	CASSDTGEKLFF	TGTGCCAGCAGCGACACAGGGGAAAAACTGTTTTTT